This T cell receptor (beta chain) was sequenced in a study of cytomegalovirus exposure and HLA in healthy donors. General study results and limits: Earlier analysis found most TCR beta V segments productive about 90% or about 30% of the time. The authors later linked a missense DCLRE1C variant to TCR beta V- and J-gene trimming. In vitro checks showed that a few CMV-associated chains really do target CMV antigens.

A multiplex PCR was run with 60 Vbeta primers and 13 Jbeta primers. Generated by immunoSEQ multiplex PCR, the TCRdb table keeps only in-frame clones and is missing some. There are tens of thousands of clones in the sample; about 66% occur only once, and less than 20% lies in the top ten. Comment on this clone: The antigen remains undetermined.

Germline CDR1 is MNHNS and CDR2 is SASEGT. Trimming left V 6 bases short and J 8 bases short, with 19 bases between. The CDR3 is 14 residues long. The specimen sequenced was PBMCs. The chain employs TRBV6-1 and TRBJ1-1, with D perhaps matching TRBD1 (5 bases). The TCR was taken from a man aged 45-65 years in good health and CMV-seropositive. This CDR3 is CASSLFVEGMEAFF. The CDR3 bases are TGTGCCAGCAGCCTCTTCGTGGAGGGGATGGAAGCTTTCTTT.